These 10 T cell receptor beta chains were sequenced from one sample in a study of cytomegalovirus exposure and HLA in healthy donors. The PCR was carried out with 60 Vbeta primers and 13 Jbeta primers. Clones were sequenced by immunoSEQ multiplex PCR, and TCRdb holds only the in-frame ones, with some missing. The data include about 140,000 clones; the top ten clones carry around 2.2%. Sequences were obtained from PBMCs. The receptors come from a woman between 18 and 29 years old in good health and CMV-seronegative.

The chain has TRBV27 and TRBJ2-1; a possible D gene is TRBD2 (5 bases). V shed 0 bases and J shed 0 bases, with 6 bases lying between them. This CDR3 comprises 15 residues. The germline V gene has CDR1 MNHEY and CDR2 SMNVEV (reference sequence). The CDR3 region is CASSLSTNSYNEQFF. In nucleotides, the CDR3 is TGTGCCAGCAGTTTATCGACTAACTCCTACAATGAGCAGTTCTTC.

The chain has TRBV7-3 and TRBJ2-1, with a tentative D call TRBD1 (5 bases). V was shortened by 5 bases and J by 6 bases, with 8 bases between the two germline ends. Germline V lookup: CDR1 SGHTA, CDR2 FQGTGA. The CDR3 length is 12 residues. The CDR3 protein is CASSPTGNEQFF. In DNA form, the CDR3 reads TGTGCCAGCAGCCCTACAGGCAATGAGCAGTTCTTC.

J is TRBJ2-5 and V is TRBV5-6, with D maybe TRBD2 (6 bases). This CDR3 is built from 13 residues. CDR1 SGHDT and CDR2 YYEEEE come from the germline V gene. V shed 4 bases and J shed 3 bases, with 10 bases lying between them. The DNA for the CDR3 is TGTGCCAGCAGCGCACTAGCAGAAGAGACCCAGTACTTC. Encoded protein: CASSALAEETQYF.

J is TRBJ2-5 and V is TRBV30; 7 positions match TRBD2. Trimming took 0 bases from V and 4 from J; bases not matched to a gene: 17. Germline CDR1 GTSNPN, CDR2 SVGIG (reference sequence). The CDR3 loop spans 18 amino acids. CDR3 in amino acids: CAWSVGGAGVPGGETQYF. The CDR3 nucleotides are TGTGCCTGGAGTGTAGGTGGGGCGGGAGTTCCCGGGGGAGAGACCCAGTACTTC.

The chain has TRBV5-1 and TRBJ2-5; 12 bases are shared with TRBD2. The CDR3 runs 15 residues. Germline V gives CDR1 SGHRS, CDR2 YFSETQ. Trimming took 2 bases from V and 5 from J; bases not matched to a gene: 4. The CDR3 coding sequence is TGCGCCAGCAGCTTACTAGCGGGAGGAGGGGAGACCCAGTACTTC. Its translation is CASSLLAGGGETQYF.

This chain joins TRBV5-6 and TRBJ1-2, with 7 bases identical to TRBD1. Germline trimming cut 4 bases from V and 8 bases from J; bases unmatched to any gene: 11. The CDR3 spans 14 residues. Looked up from germline, CDR1 is SGHDT and CDR2 is YYEEEE. This chain's CDR3 is CASSTNRGFGGYTF. The CDR3, as DNA: TGTGCCAGCAGCACTAACAGGGGATTCGGAGGCTACACCTTC.

The V call is TRBV19, the J call TRBJ2-1, with a possible D match to TRBD2 (5 bases). Germline CDR1 is LNHDA and CDR2 is SQIVND (reference sequence). V lost 5 bases to trimming and J lost 7 bases, with 12 bases between them. This CDR3 has 13 residues. CDR3 bases: TGTGCCAGTAGTCTCGGACTCCAAAATGAGCAGTTCTTC. Translated: CASSLGLQNEQFF.

The genes are TRBV7-3 and TRBJ2-1, with a tentative D call TRBD1 (6 bases). Germline V gene data show CDR1 as SGHTA and CDR2 as FQGTGA. This CDR3 spans 15 amino acids. V lost 5 bases, J lost 7 bases, and 18 bases lay in between. The CDR3 sequence: CASSPQTDRSNEQFF. The CDR3 DNA sequence: TGTGCCAGCAGCCCCCAAACAGACAGGTCAAATGAGCAGTTCTTC.

The chain joins TRBV13 to TRBJ2-3; a weak D match, TRBD2 (5 bases). This CDR3 is built from 15 residues. Germline loops: CDR1 PRHDT, CDR2 FYEKMQ (reference sequence). Trimming cost V 4 bases and J 2 bases, with 13 bases left between them. In DNA, the CDR3 is TGTGCCAGCAGCTCCGGACTCACGGTCACAGATACGCAGTATTTT. It yields the protein CASSSGLTVTDTQYF. Full variable domain (missing parts from reference TRBV13 and TRBJ2-3): AAGVIQSPRHLIKEKRETATLKCYPIPRHDTVYWYQQGPGQDPQFLISFYEKMQSDKGSIPDRFSAQQFSDYHSELNMSSLELGDSALYFCASSSGLTVTDTQYFGPGTRLTVL.

The chain combines TRBV4-3 with TRBJ2-2; the D gene is possibly TRBD2 (6 bases). V lost 2 bases and J lost 1, with 11 bases in between. Germline-derived CDR1 and CDR2 are LGHNA and YSLEER. CDR3 length: 16 amino acids. The DNA of the CDR3 is TGCGCCAGCAGCCAATCTAGCGCGGGGAACACCGGGGAGCTGTTTTTT. Protein: CASSQSSAGNTGELFF.